This T cell receptor beta chain came from a study of blood T cell repertoires in COVID-19. The overall study: The study drew acute and convalescent COVID-19 samples from the United States, Italy and Spain. Sources were T cells, B-cell-depleted T cells, or PBMCs; the material itself was cDNA or gDNA.

As handled by the study authors: Reference gene primer amplification gave estimated nucleated cell counts. Clones were read by immunoSEQ multiplex PCR, and TCRdb kept only the in-frame ones, dropping some. V and J calls plus clone size are reproduced from that table; the DNA served to infer D and trimming. The sample consists of some 260,000 clones, 65% to 80% of them appearing once. V trimming: 3 bases; J trimming: 5 bases; junction bases outside the gene matches: 7. The germline V gene encodes CDR1 SNHLY and CDR2 FYNNEI. CDR3 size: 15 residues. Sample: peripheral blood. The gene calls are TRBV2 and TRBJ1-2; 9 bases are shared with TRBD1. This TCR derives from a woman in her thirties or forties with active or convalescent COVID-19. CDR3 region: CASSDRQGVGYGYTF. CDR3 coding DNA: TGTGCCAGCAGTGACCGACAGGGGGTAGGGTATGGCTACACCTTC.